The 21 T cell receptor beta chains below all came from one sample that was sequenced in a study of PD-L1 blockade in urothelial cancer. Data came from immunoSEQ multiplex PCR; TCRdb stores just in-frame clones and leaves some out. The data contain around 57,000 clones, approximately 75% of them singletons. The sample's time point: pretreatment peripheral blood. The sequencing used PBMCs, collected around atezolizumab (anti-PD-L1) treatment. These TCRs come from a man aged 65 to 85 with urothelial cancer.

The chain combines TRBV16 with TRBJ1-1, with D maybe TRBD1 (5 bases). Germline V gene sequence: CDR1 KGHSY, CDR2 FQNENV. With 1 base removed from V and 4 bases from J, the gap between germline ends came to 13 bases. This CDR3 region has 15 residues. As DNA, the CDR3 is TGTGCCAGCAGCCAATTTTTGCGGGGCTTCACTGAAGCTTTCTTT. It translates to CASSQFLRGFTEAFF. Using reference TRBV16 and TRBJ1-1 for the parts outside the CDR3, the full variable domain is GEEVAQTPKHLVRGEGQKAKLYCAPIKGHSYVFWYQQVLKNEFKFLISFQNENVFDETGMPKERFSAKCLPNSPCSLEIQATKLEDSAVYFCASSQFLRGFTEAFFGQGTRLTVV.

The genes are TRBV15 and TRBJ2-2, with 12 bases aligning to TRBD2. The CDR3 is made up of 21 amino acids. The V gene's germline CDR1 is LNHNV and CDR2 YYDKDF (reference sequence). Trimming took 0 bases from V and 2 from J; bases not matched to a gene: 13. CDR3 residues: CATSRDRMRLAGDLNTGELFF. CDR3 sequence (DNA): TGTGCCACCAGCAGAGATCGGATGAGACTAGCGGGAGACTTAAACACCGGGGAGCTGTTTTTT. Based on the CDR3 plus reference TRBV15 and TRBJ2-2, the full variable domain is DAMVIQNPRYQVTQFGKPVTLSCSQTLNHNVMYWYQQKSSQAPKLLFHYYDKDFNNEADTPDNFQSRRPNTSFCFLDIRSPGLGDTAMYLCATSRDRMRLAGDLNTGELFFGEGSRLTVL.

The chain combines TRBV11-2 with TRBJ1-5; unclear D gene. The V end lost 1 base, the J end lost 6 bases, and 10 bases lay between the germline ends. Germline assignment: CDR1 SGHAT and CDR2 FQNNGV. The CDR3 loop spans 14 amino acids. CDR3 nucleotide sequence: TGTGCCAGCAGCTTAGGGGGAGCGGGTCAGCCCCAGCATTTT. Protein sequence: CASSLGGAGQPQHF.

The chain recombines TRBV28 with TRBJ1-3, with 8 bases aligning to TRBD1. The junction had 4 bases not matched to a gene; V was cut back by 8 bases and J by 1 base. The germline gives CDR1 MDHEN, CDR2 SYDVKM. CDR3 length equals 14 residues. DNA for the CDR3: TGTGCCAGCGACAGGGGCCTATCTGGAAACACCATATATTTT. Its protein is CASDRGLSGNTIYF.

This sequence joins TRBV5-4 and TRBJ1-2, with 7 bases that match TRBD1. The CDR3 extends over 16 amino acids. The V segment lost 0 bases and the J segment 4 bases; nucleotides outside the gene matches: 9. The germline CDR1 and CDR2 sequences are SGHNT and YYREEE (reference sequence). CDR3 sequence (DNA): TGTGCCAGCAGCTTGGCCAAGGAGGGGGCATTCTATGGCTACACCTTC. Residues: CASSLAKEGAFYGYTF.

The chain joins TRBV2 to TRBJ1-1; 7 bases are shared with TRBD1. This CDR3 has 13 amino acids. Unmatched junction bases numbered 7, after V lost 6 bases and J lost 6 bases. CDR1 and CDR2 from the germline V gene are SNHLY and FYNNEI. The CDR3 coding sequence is TGTGCCAGCAGCCCTGGGACAGTCTCTGAAGCTTTCTTT. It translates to CASSPGTVSEAFF.

Here the CDR3 reads CSAQITSYGYTF. In DNA form, the CDR3 reads TGCAGCGCACAAATCACCAGCTATGGCTACACCTTC. The chain has TRBV29-1 and TRBJ1-2; D gene unclear. The CDR3 runs to 12 residues. Germline V gene lookup returns CDR1 SQVTM and CDR2 ANQGSEA. V shed 7 bases and J shed 4 bases, with 13 bases lying between them.

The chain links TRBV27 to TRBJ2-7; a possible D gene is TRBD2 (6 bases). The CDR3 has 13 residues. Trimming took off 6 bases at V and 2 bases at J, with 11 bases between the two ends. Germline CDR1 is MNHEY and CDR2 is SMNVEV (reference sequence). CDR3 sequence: CASRWTGAYEQYF. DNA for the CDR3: TGTGCCAGCAGATGGACGGGAGCCTACGAGCAGTACTTC.

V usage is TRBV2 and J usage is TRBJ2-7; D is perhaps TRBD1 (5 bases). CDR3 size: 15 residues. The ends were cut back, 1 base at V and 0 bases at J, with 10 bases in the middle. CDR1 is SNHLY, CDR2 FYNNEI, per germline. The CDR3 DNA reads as TGTGCCAGCAGTGAAGACAGGCCGAGCTCCTACGAGCAGTACTTC. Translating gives CASSEDRPSSYEQYF.

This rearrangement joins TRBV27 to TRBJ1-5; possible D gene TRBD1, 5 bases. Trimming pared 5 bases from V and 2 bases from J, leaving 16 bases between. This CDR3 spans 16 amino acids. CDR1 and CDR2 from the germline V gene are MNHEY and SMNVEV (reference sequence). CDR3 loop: CASSQLNGGGNQPQHF. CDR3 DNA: TGTGCCAGCAGTCAGCTAAACGGAGGGGGCAATCAGCCCCAGCATTTT.

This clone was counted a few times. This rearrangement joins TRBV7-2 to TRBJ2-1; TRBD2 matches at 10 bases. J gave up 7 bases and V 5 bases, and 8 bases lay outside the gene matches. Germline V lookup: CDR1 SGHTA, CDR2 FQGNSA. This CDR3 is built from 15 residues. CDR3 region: CASSPALAGGNEQFF. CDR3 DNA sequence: TGTGCCAGCAGCCCTGCGTTAGCGGGAGGTAATGAGCAGTTCTTC.

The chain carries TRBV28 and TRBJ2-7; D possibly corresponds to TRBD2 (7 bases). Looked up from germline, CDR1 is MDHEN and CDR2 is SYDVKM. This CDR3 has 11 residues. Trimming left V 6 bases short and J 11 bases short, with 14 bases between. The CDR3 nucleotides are TGTGCCAGCAGCACCCAGGGGAGGGAGTACTTC. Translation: CASSTQGREYF.

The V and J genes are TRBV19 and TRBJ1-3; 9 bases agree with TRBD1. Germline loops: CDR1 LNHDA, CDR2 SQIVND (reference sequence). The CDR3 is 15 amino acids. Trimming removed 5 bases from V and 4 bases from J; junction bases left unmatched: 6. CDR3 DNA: TGTGCCAGTAGTTCCGGACAGGGGAAGGGAAACACCATATATTTT. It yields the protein CASSSGQGKGNTIYF.

For the CDR3, the DNA is TGTGCCAGCAGTTTACGGATGGGGACTAGCGGGTACAATGAGCAGTTCTTC. Protein: CASSLRMGTSGYNEQFF. The rearrangement links TRBV27 to TRBJ2-1; 12 bases line up with TRBD2. Germline CDR1 is MNHEY and CDR2 is SMNVEV (reference sequence). This CDR3 is built from 17 residues. After removal of 2 bases from V and 4 bases from J, the junction contained 6 bases not matched to a gene.

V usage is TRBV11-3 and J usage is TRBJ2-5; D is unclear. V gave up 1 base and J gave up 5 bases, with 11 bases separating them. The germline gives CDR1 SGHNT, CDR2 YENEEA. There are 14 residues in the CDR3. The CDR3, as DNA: TGTGCCAGCAGCTTAGGAAACGCGCGCGAGACCCAGTACTTC. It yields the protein CASSLGNARETQYF.

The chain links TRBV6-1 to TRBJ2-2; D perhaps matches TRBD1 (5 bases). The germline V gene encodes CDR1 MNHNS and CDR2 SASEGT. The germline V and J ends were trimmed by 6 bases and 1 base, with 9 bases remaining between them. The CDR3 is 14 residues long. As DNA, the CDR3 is TGTGCCAGCAGCAAAACAGGGAACACCGGGGAGCTGTTTTTT. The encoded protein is CASSKTGNTGELFF.

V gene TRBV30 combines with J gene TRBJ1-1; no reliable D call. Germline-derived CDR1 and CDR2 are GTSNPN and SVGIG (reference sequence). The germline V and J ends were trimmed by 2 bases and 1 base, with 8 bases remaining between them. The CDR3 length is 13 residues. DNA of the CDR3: TGTGCCTGGAGTCAGTATGGGAACACTGAAGCTTTCTTT. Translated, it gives CAWSQYGNTEAFF.

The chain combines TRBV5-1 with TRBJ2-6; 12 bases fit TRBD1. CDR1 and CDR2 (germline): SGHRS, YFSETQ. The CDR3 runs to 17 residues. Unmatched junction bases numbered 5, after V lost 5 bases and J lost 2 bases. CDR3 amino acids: CASRLGQGAAGANVLTF. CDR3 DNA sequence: TGCGCCAGCAGGCTGGGACAGGGGGCTGCTGGGGCCAACGTCCTGACTTTC.

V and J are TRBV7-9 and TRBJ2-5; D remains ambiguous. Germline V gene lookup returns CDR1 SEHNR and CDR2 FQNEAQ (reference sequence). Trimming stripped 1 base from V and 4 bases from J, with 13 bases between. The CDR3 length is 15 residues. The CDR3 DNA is TGTGCCAGCAGCTTAGACCAGCGCGCAGTAGAGACCCAGTACTTC. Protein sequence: CASSLDQRAVETQYF.

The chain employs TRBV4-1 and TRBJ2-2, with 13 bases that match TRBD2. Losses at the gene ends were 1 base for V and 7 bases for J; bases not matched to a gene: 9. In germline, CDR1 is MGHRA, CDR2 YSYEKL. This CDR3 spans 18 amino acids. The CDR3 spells CASSQGTSGRGFFGELFF. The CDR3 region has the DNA TGCGCCAGCAGCCAAGGGACTAGCGGGAGAGGTTTTTTCGGGGAGCTGTTTTTT.

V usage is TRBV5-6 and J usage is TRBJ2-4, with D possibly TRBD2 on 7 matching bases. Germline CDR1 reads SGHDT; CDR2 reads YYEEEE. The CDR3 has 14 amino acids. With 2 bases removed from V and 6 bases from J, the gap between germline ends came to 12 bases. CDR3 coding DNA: TGTGCCAGCAGCTTCGGGGGGCTGAGAAACATTCAGTACTTC. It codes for CASSFGGLRNIQYF.